The TCR beta chain under discussion was sequenced for a study of T cell responses to AZD1222 COVID-19 vaccine. For this clone: The antigen is unknown.

Germline V lookup: CDR1 LNHNV, CDR2 YYDKDF (reference sequence). With 4 bases removed from V and 6 bases from J, the gap between germline ends came to 9 bases. The CDR3 spans 13 residues. Broader study findings: Among those given AZD1222, only 6 or 7 were seropositive at baseline.

The data were produced by immunoSEQ multiplex PCR, yet TCRdb's version contains in-frame clones alone and is incomplete. This table holds over 100,000 clones, roughly 90% found once. This material consisted of peripheral blood, taken on day 0 of AZD1222 vaccination. V is TRBV15 and J is TRBJ1-4; D ambiguous. This TCR was sampled from an adult in good health. The CDR3 DNA follows: TGTGCCACCAGCACCGGGAGGCATGAAAAACTGTTTTTT. This gives the protein CATSTGRHEKLFF.